This entry is about one T cell receptor (beta chain). Its antigen remains unidentified. From the reads, TCRdb called clonotypes with MiXCR, one entry per CDR3 protein. The sample shows roughly 170,000 distinct CDR3 sequences, approximately 21% of them seen only once. The data belong to a study of T cell repertoires in cytomegalovirus infection. Across the whole study: Public TCR beta signatures indicated both CMV infection and matching HLA type.

The V gene lost 5 bases and the J gene lost 7 bases, with 18 bases spanning the gap. Germline assignment: CDR1 SGHTA and CDR2 FQGNSA. The length of the CDR3 is 15 residues. The specimen was CD8+ T cells from cultured PBMCs, collected from culture after CMV antigen stimulation. The source of this sequence is a human donor in good health (CMV status not recorded). Some clones in this sample may be carry-over from other donors' samples. The chain joins TRBV7-2 to TRBJ1-5; perhaps TRBD1 as D (5 bases). The CDR3 sequence: CASSPGGDRGQPQHF. The CDR3 nucleotides read TGTGCCAGCAGCCCGGGGGGGGACCGAGGGCAGCCCCAGCATTTT.